The 24 T cell receptor beta chains given below trace back to one sample, sequenced in a study of T cell repertoires in cytomegalovirus infection. TCRdb redid the calling of the reads with MiXCR, one entry per CDR3 protein. This table holds some 180,000 distinct CDR3 sequences, about 17% found once. Sequenced: CD8+ T cells from PBMCs. These receptors came from a human donor in good health (CMV status not recorded). Some clones in this sample may be carry-over from other donors' samples.

This clonotype was detected only once. The J gene is TRBJ2-3, the V gene TRBV7-2, with a possible D match to TRBD2 (5 bases). CDR1 is SGHTA, CDR2 FQGNSA, per germline. V was shortened by 1 base and J by 4 bases, with 12 bases between the two germline ends. CDR3 length equals 15 residues. CDR3 DNA sequence: TGTGCCAGCAGCTTAGATGCGATGGGAGCAGATACGCAGTATTTT. This gives the protein CASSLDAMGADTQYF.

This clonotype showed up just a few times. CDR3 nucleotides: TGTGCCAGCAGCTTAGCTACGTCCGGGACGGCTGAAGCTTTCTTT. This codes for CASSLATSGTAEAFF. The chain carries TRBV7-9 and TRBJ1-1; TRBD1 might be the D (5 bases). V was cut by 0 bases and J by 6 bases, with 14 bases left in between. There are 15 residues in the CDR3. Looked up from germline, CDR1 is SEHNR and CDR2 is FQNEAQ (reference sequence).

In this sample, this clonotype turned up a few times. V and J are TRBV12-3 or TRBV12-4 and TRBJ1-1, with D possibly being TRBD1 (5 bases). Trimming took 1 base from V and 8 from J, leaving 11 bases between them. The CDR3 sequence is 13 residues long. This CDR3 is CASSLEGAPEAFF. The CDR3 nucleotides read TGTGCCAGCAGTTTAGAAGGGGCTCCCGAAGCTTTCTTT.

This clonotype was observed a few times. The chain uses TRBV12-3 or TRBV12-4 and TRBJ1-1; D is ambiguous. The CDR3 has 13 amino acids. With 1 base removed from V and 7 bases from J, the gap between germline ends came to 10 bases. This chain's CDR3 is CASSLERVYEAFF. The CDR3 DNA sequence: TGTGCCAGCAGTTTAGAGAGGGTTTATGAAGCTTTCTTT.

This clonotype has at least ten counts. The J gene is TRBJ1-1, the V gene TRBV7-2; D possibly corresponds to TRBD1 (6 bases). V was trimmed by 3 bases and J by 6 bases, leaving 14 bases between them. This CDR3 contains 14 residues. Per germline, CDR1 SGHTA and CDR2 FQGNSA. The CDR3 region has the DNA TGTGCCAGCAGCTTCACAGGGAGAGTAGCTGAAGCTTTCTTT. Residues: CASSFTGRVAEAFF.

This clonotype has a handful of counts. The rearrangement uses TRBV7-2 and TRBJ1-1; no clear D. In germline, CDR1 is SGHTA, CDR2 FQGNSA. This CDR3 has 13 residues. V was pared by 1 base and J by 7 bases, with 10 bases between. CDR3 in DNA: TGTGCCAGCAGCTTAGGGGCACAGAATGAAGCTTTCTTT. Translated, it gives CASSLGAQNEAFF.

The rearrangement joins TRBV29-1 to TRBJ2-2; tentatively, D is TRBD2 (5 bases). The CDR3 is 13 residues long. The germline CDR1 and CDR2 sequences are SQVTM and ANQGSEA. V lost 4 bases, J lost 0 bases, and 6 bases lay in between. The CDR3 sequence: CSVGGANTGELFF. The CDR3 DNA reads as TGCAGCGTTGGGGGAGCGAACACCGGGGAGCTGTTTTTT.

This clonotype was picked up a small number of times. V is TRBV7-9 and J is TRBJ1-1; 7 bases match TRBD1. Germline V gene lookup returns CDR1 SEHNR and CDR2 FQNEAQ (reference sequence). This CDR3 is 15 amino acids long. V lost 4 bases, J lost 0 bases, and 5 bases stayed unmatched. This chain's CDR3 is CASSYGQEMNTEAFF. CDR3 in DNA: TGTGCCAGCAGCTACGGACAGGAGATGAACACTGAAGCTTTCTTT.

The V and J genes are TRBV11-2 and TRBJ2-7; 9 bases map to TRBD2. Trimming at V came to 2 bases and at J to 4 bases, leaving 6 bases not matched to a gene. CDR3 length: 15 amino acids. Germline V lookup: CDR1 SGHAT, CDR2 FQNNGV. CDR3 protein: CASSLTASGEYEQYF. In nucleotides, the CDR3 is TGTGCCAGCAGCTTAACGGCTAGCGGGGAGTACGAGCAGTACTTC.

This clonotype came up a few times. The CDR3 sequence: CASSVEDLHEQYF. In DNA form, the CDR3 reads TGTGCCAGCAGCGTAGAGGATCTCCACGAGCAGTACTTC. The V call is TRBV9, the J call TRBJ2-7; D ambiguous. Germline values: CDR1 SGDLS, CDR2 YYNGEE. This CDR3 region has 13 residues. V shed 0 bases and J shed 5 bases, with 9 bases lying between them.

The V call is TRBV9, the J call TRBJ1-1; D not resolved. Germline loops: CDR1 SGDLS, CDR2 YYNGEE. Deletions cut 1 base from V and 2 bases from J, with 9 bases between. This CDR3 is built from 14 residues. The CDR3 DNA sequence: TGTGCCAGCAGCGTACCGGACGGAAACACTGAAGCTTTCTTT. This translates into CASSVPDGNTEAFF.

V is TRBV7-2 and J is TRBJ2-1, with 9 bases lining up with TRBD1. Germline V lookup: CDR1 SGHTA, CDR2 FQGNSA. The CDR3 is made up of 16 amino acids. The trim removed 10 bases at V and 3 bases at J, leaving 13 bases unmatched. The DNA of the CDR3 is TGTGCCAACAGTTTCTCGGGGACAGGGATCTACAATGAGCAGTTCTTC. Protein sequence: CANSFSGTGIYNEQFF.

This clonotype has at least ten counts. The chain has TRBV7-2 and TRBJ2-1; TRBD1 matches 9 bases. Germline trimming cut 5 bases from V and 9 bases from J; bases unmatched to any gene: 8. The germline V gene encodes CDR1 SGHTA and CDR2 FQGNSA. CDR3 length equals 14 residues. This chain's CDR3 is CASSRGQGRAEQFF. In DNA, the CDR3 is TGTGCCAGCAGCCGGGGACAGGGAAGGGCTGAGCAGTTCTTC.

The table lists this clonotype with a few counts. This rearrangement joins TRBV4-1 to TRBJ2-1; TRBD1 or TRBD2 may be the D gene (5 bases each). This CDR3 comprises 12 residues. Germline V gene sequence: CDR1 MGHRA, CDR2 YSYEKL. The V end was cut by 4 bases, the J end by 7 bases, with 8 bases between. This CDR3 is CASSRDGNEQFF. The CDR3 DNA reads TGCGCCAGCAGCCGGGACGGGAATGAGCAGTTCTTC.

This clonotype was counted between two and nine times. This chain links TRBV7-2 with TRBJ2-5; D perhaps matches TRBD2 (7 bases). The germline V gene encodes CDR1 SGHTA and CDR2 FQGNSA. Trimming removed 4 bases from V and 5 bases from J, with 20 bases in between. The CDR3 sequence is 16 residues long. CDR3 region: CASSSSPGGALETQYF. CDR3 DNA: TGTGCCAGCAGCTCATCCCCTGGGGGGGCATTGGAGACCCAGTACTTC.

In its sample, this clonotype was seen many times. The chain has TRBV7-6 and TRBJ1-5; 11 nucleotides line up with TRBD1. Trimming cost V 4 bases and J 4 bases; bases outside gene matches: 3. The CDR3 covers 15 residues. Looked up from germline, CDR1 is SGHVS and CDR2 is FNYEAQ. CDR3 DNA sequence: TGTGCCAGCAGCTCCGGACAGGGGGCTAATCAGCCCCAGCATTTT. Its translation: CASSSGQGANQPQHF.

The V call is TRBV6-2 or TRBV6-3, the J call TRBJ2-1, with D uncertain. The CDR3 covers 15 residues. CDR1 and CDR2 from the germline V gene are MNHEY and SVGEGT. The V gene lost 9 bases and the J gene lost 1 base, with 16 bases spanning the gap. The CDR3 sequence: CASTDRSLSYNEQFF. The CDR3 DNA is TGTGCCAGTACGGACCGATCACTTTCCTACAATGAGCAGTTCTTC.

This clonotype has only a few counts. The chain combines TRBV7-9 with TRBJ1-6; D remains unclear. The CDR3 covers 17 residues. V lost 5 bases and J 8 bases, leaving 22 bases between the germline ends. The V gene's germline CDR1 is SEHNR and CDR2 FQNEAQ (reference sequence). The CDR3 sequence: CASSPWGGAGIYSPLHF. DNA for the CDR3: TGTGCCAGCAGCCCTTGGGGAGGTGCAGGAATCTATTCACCCCTCCACTTT.

This rearrangement joins TRBV6-2 or TRBV6-3 to TRBJ2-7, with 10 nucleotides matching TRBD1. The V and J ends lost 2 bases and 2 bases, in that order; junction bases with no gene match: 9. This CDR3 comprises 17 residues. From germline, CDR1 is MNHEY and CDR2 SVGEGT. The chain's CDR3 is CASSYRKGQGITYEQYF. CDR3 nucleotide sequence: TGTGCCAGCAGTTACCGAAAGGGACAGGGGATAACCTACGAGCAGTACTTC.

This clonotype turned up a few times. The gene calls are TRBV4-2 and TRBJ1-1; D ambiguous. V was cut by 0 bases and J by 1 base, with 9 bases left in between. This CDR3 contains 15 residues. The germline gives CDR1 LGHNA, CDR2 YNFKEQ. The CDR3 here is CASSQDERWNTEAFF. The CDR3 nucleotides read TGTGCCAGCAGCCAAGATGAGAGGTGGAACACTGAAGCTTTCTTT.

The genes are TRBV28 and TRBJ1-2, with D possibly being TRBD1 (5 bases). Trimming cost V 1 base and J 8 bases, with 32 bases left between them. The CDR3 contains 20 residues. The germline gives CDR1 MDHEN, CDR2 SYDVKM. In DNA, the CDR3 is TGTGCCAGCAGTTTATCATCGGAGGCACTCGGGGGGAGTGATCTTACGGGCTACACCTTC. It is translated as CASSLSSEALGGSDLTGYTF.

This clonotype came up a few times. V and J are TRBV12-3 or TRBV12-4 and TRBJ1-2; 7 bases are shared with TRBD1. The CDR3 has 14 residues. Trimming at V came to 3 bases and at J to 0 bases, leaving 1 base not matched to a gene. This CDR3 is CASSFGTANYGYTF. The DNA of the CDR3 is TGTGCCAGCAGTTTCGGGACAGCTAACTATGGCTACACCTTC.

The J gene is TRBJ1-1, the V gene TRBV5-8; D unclear. V shed 2 bases and J shed 7 bases, with 12 bases lying between them. CDR3 length: 13 residues. Germline lookup yields CDR1 SGHTS and CDR2 YDEGEE. The chain's CDR3 is CASSFGSIVEAFF. CDR3 in DNA: TGTGCCAGCAGCTTTGGCAGCATCGTTGAAGCTTTCTTT.

This clonotype was seen a few times. This chain joins TRBV12-3 or TRBV12-4 and TRBJ1-1, with D possibly being TRBD1 (6 bases). The CDR3 spans 15 residues. The V end was cut by 4 bases, the J end by 4 bases, with 16 bases between. CDR3: CASSSNGGRGTEAFF. The CDR3 coding sequence is TGTGCCAGCAGTTCTAATGGGGGGCGAGGCACTGAAGCTTTCTTT.